This T cell receptor beta chain was retrieved from a study of T cells in Graves' hyperthyroidism and ophthalmopathy. Each patient was aged 18 to 65 and had newly diagnosed hyperthyroidism of under 2 months' duration. Study conclusions and caveats: Prediction of ophthalmopathy progression came a median approximately 6.6 months pre-onset.

A remark on this clonotype: What it binds is not known.

The germline V and J ends were trimmed by 5 bases and 3 bases, with 16 bases remaining between them. CDR1 is MGHDK and CDR2 is SYGVNS in the germline V gene. This CDR3 contains 15 residues. RNA transcripts gave rise to amplified TCR beta CDR3 regions. First-round RT-PCR targeting the TCR CDR3 was performed with the HTBI primer set. TCRdb reprocessed the multiplex PCR reads via MiXCR and lists one record per CDR3 protein. The sample contains around 280,000 distinct CDR3 sequences, roughly 13% of which appear only once. V is TRBV25-1 and J is TRBJ1-1; D possibly corresponds to TRBD1 (5 bases). Sequenced material: blood. The sequence was obtained from a woman aged 40 to 55 with Graves' hyperthyroidism. The DNA of the CDR3 is TGTGCCAGCAGTTTCCGGGACGGCATTTACACTGAAGCTTTCTTT. Its protein is CASSFRDGIYTEAFF.